The sample holds a few counts of the clone carrying this T cell receptor beta chain. Its matching antigen is unknown. From germline, CDR1 is SEHNR and CDR2 FQNEAQ (reference sequence). CDR3 length equals 15 residues. V lost 3 bases and J 0 bases, leaving 12 bases between the germline ends. The data belong to a study of T-cell memory formation after mild COVID-19. Study findings and constraints: CD4+ contracting clones were found mainly in CM and EM, and CD8+ ones in EMRA.

TCRdb reanalysed the 5' RACE reads using MiXCR and keeps one entry per CDR3 protein. The sample consists of 200,000 to 250,000 distinct CDR3 sequences, 9.4% of them appearing once. The chain links TRBV7-9 to TRBJ2-7, with D perhaps TRBD2 (6 bases). The material sequenced was PBMCs or a T cell subset sorted from them (not recorded which). The source is a young man who had mild COVID-19 (a few samples of this study predate the infection). Cell type and time point are not known. The CDR3 region is CASSFGGDLSYEQYF. Written as DNA, the CDR3 is TGTGCCAGCAGCTTCGGCGGGGATCTCTCCTACGAGCAGTACTTC. The entire variable domain, with the rest obtained from reference TRBV7-9 and TRBJ2-7, is as follows: DTGVSQNPRHKITKRGQNVTFRCDPISEHNRLYWYRQTLGQGPEFLTYFQNEAQLEKSRLLSDRFSAERPKGSFSTLEIQRTEQGDSAMYLCASSFGGDLSYEQYFGPGTRLTVT.